What follows describes a single T cell receptor beta chain. Its antigen remains unidentified. MiXCR, applied by TCRdb to the reads, yields one record per CDR3 protein. The sample carries some 920,000 distinct CDR3 sequences, more than 25% recorded once. The entry originates in a study of T cell repertoires in cytomegalovirus infection. Study-wide points: People with CMV and the relevant HLA were identified by cumulative public TCR beta family frequency. Predominance within the ex vivo response was attributable to HLA-C-restricted CMV-specific TCR beta clonotypes.

In germline, CDR1 is LGHNT, CDR2 FRNRAP. V lost 5 bases, J lost 2 bases, and 8 bases stayed unmatched. The CDR3 is made up of 15 amino acids. The chain has TRBV12-5 and TRBJ1-2; 7 bases map to TRBD1. The clonotype was recovered from a human donor in good health (CMV status not recorded). Some clones in this sample may be carry-over from other donors' samples. The sample was cultured CD8+ T cells from PBMCs, taken from culture after CMV antigen stimulation. The CDR3 coding sequence is TGTGCTAGTGGTCCAACCGACAGGGACAACTATGGCTACACCTTC. Translation gives CASGPTDRDNYGYTF.